This T cell receptor beta chain was documented in a study of early T cells in non-severe SARS-CoV-2 infection. Study-wide background: The chains were unpaired, and the sequenced material was bulk RNA from unsorted whole blood. Whole-study results and caveats: VDJdb matching favored anti-spike CD8 responses, missing private and CD4 specificities.

Germline V gene lookup returns CDR1 ENHRY and CDR2 SYGVKD. V gave up 5 bases and J gave up 7 bases, with 19 bases separating them. CDR3 size: 15 residues. Individual cDNA molecules each received unique molecular identifiers attached to them. TCRdb re-analysed the 5' RACE reads in MiXCR, keeping a single row per CDR3 protein. The table lists 50,000 to 75,000 distinct CDR3 sequences, around 13% of them singletons. Points on this clonotype: Its antigen is as yet unknown.

This specimen consisted of whole blood, obtained at baseline. V is TRBV10-3 and J is TRBJ2-3; the D is unclear. This receptor was identified in an adult who was a healthcare worker with PCR-confirmed SARS-CoV-2 infection or an uninfected control (not recorded which). The donor label of this sample is uncertain. The CDR3 protein is CAISFGGSLTNTQYF. DNA for the CDR3: TGTGCCATCAGTTTCGGCGGCAGTTTAACCAATACGCAGTATTTT.